This entry lists 23 T cell receptor beta chains sequenced from one sample in a study of shared clonotypes between healthy human individuals. Only in-frame clones appear in the TCRdb table, and some are missing; sequencing was by immunoSEQ multiplex PCR. The sample yields about 2.2 million clones, around 95% seen once. Naive-designated CD8 cells lacked CD45RO, were positively enriched for CCR7, and omitted terminally differentiated effector memory CD45RA+ cells. The material sequenced was naive CD8+ T cells from PBMCs. All receptors derive from a man aged 18 to 30 in good health. Some clones in this sample may be carry-over from other donors' samples.

The sample holds one count of this clone. The rearrangement uses TRBV13 and TRBJ1-1; tentative D call: TRBD1 (5 bases). From germline, CDR1 is PRHDT and CDR2 FYEKMQ (reference sequence). V was clipped by 5 bases and J by 7 bases, with 14 bases between them. The CDR3 runs to 13 residues. CDR3 loop: CASSPERQIEAFF. As DNA, the CDR3 is TGTGCCAGCAGCCCCGAGCGACAGATTGAAGCTTTCTTT.

The chain uses TRBV10-3 and TRBJ1-2, with D possibly being TRBD1 (6 bases). V lost 10 bases to trimming and J lost 2 bases, with 20 bases between them. The CDR3 is 15 residues long. Germline CDR1 reads ENHRY; CDR2 reads SYGVKD. The CDR3 DNA reads TGTGCCACCCTAGATTCGGGGGGCACCAACTATGGCTACACCTTC. This gives the protein CATLDSGGTNYGYTF.

The V gene is TRBV14, the J gene TRBJ2-1; 9 bases fit TRBD1. V lost 7 bases and J lost 5; bases outside the gene matches: 6. The CDR3 extends over 14 amino acids. Germline V lookup: CDR1 SGHDN, CDR2 FVKESK. This CDR3 is CASMGTGFHNEQFF. The CDR3 bases are TGTGCCAGCATGGGGACAGGGTTCCACAATGAGCAGTTCTTC.

This rearrangement joins TRBV19 to TRBJ1-1; D not resolved. The CDR3 is made up of 15 amino acids. Trimming shortened V by 4 bases and J by 0 bases, and 12 bases separated the two germline ends. The germline CDR1 and CDR2 sequences are LNHDA and SQIVND (reference sequence). CDR3 in DNA: TGTGCCAGTAGTACCGCCCGGGCTTTGAACACTGAAGCTTTCTTT. Encoded protein: CASSTARALNTEAFF. The complete variable domain, with remaining parts taken from reference TRBV19 and TRBJ1-1, reads DGGITQSPKYLFRKEGQNVTLSCEQNLNHDAMYWYRQDPGQGLRLIYYSQIVNDFQKGDIAEGYSVSREKKESFPLTVTSAQKNPTAFYLCASSTARALNTEAFFGQGTRLTVV.

The chain employs TRBV6-6 and TRBJ2-7; 9 bases fit TRBD2. The CDR3 loop spans 16 amino acids. Germline V lookup: CDR1 MNHNY, CDR2 SVGAGI (reference sequence). J gave up 3 bases and V 2 bases, and 8 bases lay outside the gene matches. DNA of the CDR3: TGTGCCAGCAGTTACCCGACTAGCGGAATTAACTACGAGCAGTACTTC. Residues: CASSYPTSGINYEQYF.

The chain combines TRBV5-6 with TRBJ2-1; the match to TRBD2 covers 7 bases. The CDR3 length is 15 residues. J gave up 7 bases and V 9 bases, and 16 bases lay outside the gene matches. CDR1 and CDR2 from the germline V gene are SGHDT and YYEEEE. CDR3 bases: TGTGCCACGTCTGCGGGAGAGGCCGGTTTGAATGAGCAGTTCTTC. This translates into CATSAGEAGLNEQFF.

This clone occurred once. The V and J genes are TRBV27 and TRBJ2-7; TRBD1 agrees at 7 bases. With 6 bases clipped from V and 0 bases from J, the junction kept 8 bases outside the gene matches. From germline, CDR1 is MNHEY and CDR2 SMNVEV (reference sequence). The CDR3 totals 15 residues. The CDR3 spells CASRIGTESSYEQYF. CDR3 DNA sequence: TGTGCCAGCAGGATAGGGACAGAGAGCTCCTACGAGCAGTACTTC.

V is TRBV7-2 and J is TRBJ2-1; a possible D gene is TRBD2 (6 bases). Looked up from germline, CDR1 is SGHTA and CDR2 is FQGNSA. This CDR3 contains 15 residues. V was pared by 6 bases and J by 3 bases, with 15 bases between. The CDR3: CASSRPGLRYNEQFF. In nucleotides, the CDR3 is TGTGCCAGCAGTAGACCGGGACTGCGCTACAATGAGCAGTTCTTC.

The chain couples TRBV4-1 to TRBJ2-7, with 9 bases lining up with TRBD2. The trim removed 1 base at V and 2 bases at J, leaving 6 bases unmatched. Germline CDR1 is MGHRA and CDR2 is YSYEKL. The CDR3 is 16 amino acids. CDR3 in amino acids: CASSQGLAGVAYEQYF. In nucleotides, the CDR3 is TGCGCCAGCAGCCAAGGATTAGCGGGAGTTGCCTACGAGCAGTACTTC.

V and J are TRBV28 and TRBJ2-7, with TRBD1 identical over 7 bases. V shed 2 bases, J shed 5 bases, and the junction held 9 bases outside the gene matches. Germline loops: CDR1 MDHEN, CDR2 SYDVKM. The CDR3 consists of 15 residues. The CDR3 spells CASSLGDSFVDEQYF. The CDR3 DNA sequence: TGTGCCAGCAGTTTAGGGGACAGTTTCGTCGACGAGCAGTACTTC.

Concerning this clone: The sample has other DNA sequences that encode this CDR3 too. The rearrangement uses TRBV5-1 and TRBJ2-7; 11 bases align to TRBD1. The J segment lost 3 bases and the V segment lost 3 bases, leaving 5 bases of the junction unmatched. Germline CDR1 reads SGHRS; CDR2 reads YFSETQ. CDR3 size: 15 residues. The CDR3 protein is CASSSTGTGGYEQYF. CDR3 DNA: TGCGCCAGCAGCTCGACCGGGACAGGGGGCTACGAGCAGTACTTC.

This chain connects TRBV27 to TRBJ2-7; 8 bases match TRBD1. CDR1 is MNHEY, CDR2 SMNVEV, per germline (reference sequence). CDR3 length equals 18 residues. V dropped 2 bases and J dropped 5; count of bases not matched to a gene: 17. CDR3 in DNA: TGTGCCAGCAGTTTAATCTTTATTGGGTCACAGGGGGTCCACGAGCAGTACTTC. Translation gives CASSLIFIGSQGVHEQYF.

The V and J genes are TRBV30 and TRBJ2-7; tentative D call: TRBD2 (5 bases). V gave up 3 bases and J gave up 4 bases, with 10 bases separating them. The CDR3 loop spans 12 amino acids. Germline assignment: CDR1 GTSNPN and CDR2 SVGIG (reference sequence). CDR3 sequence: CAWSGEGYEQYF. The DNA for the CDR3 is TGTGCCTGGAGCGGTGAGGGATACGAGCAGTACTTC.

The chain employs TRBV2 and TRBJ1-1; 7 nucleotides match TRBD1. This CDR3 region has 15 residues. In germline, CDR1 is SNHLY, CDR2 FYNNEI. Germline trimming cut 6 bases from V and 2 bases from J; bases unmatched to any gene: 9. In DNA form, the CDR3 reads TGTGCCAGCAGGCCCACCGGGACAGCAAACACTGAAGCTTTCTTT. Translating gives CASRPTGTANTEAFF.

This clone has a single count. The rearrangement uses TRBV7-9 and TRBJ2-1; 11 nucleotides align to TRBD2. This CDR3 spans 16 amino acids. Germline V CDR1 and CDR2: SEHNR, FQNEAQ (reference sequence). The V segment lost 6 bases and the J segment 3 bases; nucleotides outside the gene matches: 7. This CDR3 is CASSFSGRAYYNEQFF. CDR3 in DNA: TGTGCCAGCAGTTTTAGCGGGAGGGCCTACTACAATGAGCAGTTCTTC.

The chain has TRBV5-1 and TRBJ2-1; no clear D gene. Trimming pared 0 bases from V and 5 bases from J, leaving 9 bases between. This CDR3 contains 14 residues. Germline lookup yields CDR1 SGHRS and CDR2 YFSETQ. In nucleotides, the CDR3 is TGCGCCAGCAGCTTGGTTTATGGGGACAATGAGCAGTTCTTC. Translated: CASSLVYGDNEQFF.

The chain recombines TRBV9 with TRBJ1-1; D remains unclear. The V end was cut by 0 bases, the J end by 4 bases, with 13 bases between. Germline-derived CDR1 and CDR2 are SGDLS and YYNGEE. The CDR3 totals 15 residues. The CDR3 loop is CASSVGGLRPTEAFF. The CDR3 bases are TGTGCCAGCAGCGTAGGAGGACTGCGGCCCACTGAAGCTTTCTTT.

Details on this clone: A far larger clone lies a single base away; this is likely a read error. This rearrangement joins TRBV2 to TRBJ2-2, with D uncertain. The germline gives CDR1 SNHLY, CDR2 FYNNEI. Deletions cut 4 bases from V and 3 bases from J, with 12 bases between. The CDR3 runs 15 residues. The CDR3 region is CASSASRVDTGELFF. In DNA, the CDR3 is TGTGCCAGCAGTGCAAGCCGGGTAGACACCGGGGAGCTGTTTTTT.

The chain has TRBV7-8 and TRBJ1-5; perhaps TRBD1 as D (5 bases). The CDR3 spans 14 residues. Looked up from germline, CDR1 is SGHVS and CDR2 is FQNEAQ. The V end lost 2 bases, the J end lost 6 bases, and 11 bases lay between the germline ends. The CDR3 nucleotides are TGTGCCAGCAGCTTATTTCAGGGTGGTCAGCCCCAGCATTTT. This gives the protein CASSLFQGGQPQHF.

This rearrangement joins TRBV5-4 to TRBJ2-1; unclear D gene. Germline V gene lookup returns CDR1 SGHNT and CDR2 YYREEE (reference sequence). Trimming removed 0 bases from V and 10 bases from J, with 8 bases in between. This CDR3 is 12 amino acids long. CDR3 residues: CASSLESYEQFF. In DNA form, the CDR3 reads TGTGCCAGCAGCTTGGAGAGCTACGAGCAGTTCTTC.

The chain recombines TRBV25-1 with TRBJ2-7; D remains ambiguous. The CDR3 covers 13 residues. Germline assignment: CDR1 MGHDK and CDR2 SYGVNS. V shed 8 bases and J shed 7 bases, with 18 bases lying between them. The CDR3 region is CASALSEAGEQYF. CDR3 nucleotides: TGTGCCAGCGCCCTCTCCGAGGCAGGAGAGCAGTACTTC.

V is TRBV19 and J is TRBJ2-3, with 7 bases lining up with TRBD2. In germline, CDR1 is LNHDA, CDR2 SQIVND (reference sequence). The J segment lost 4 bases and the V segment lost 5 bases, leaving 9 bases of the junction unmatched. The CDR3 is 15 amino acids. CDR3 DNA: TGTGCCAGTAGTCCTAGCGGTGCGGACGCAGATACGCAGTATTTT. It yields the protein CASSPSGADADTQYF.

Concerning this clone itself: Other DNA sequences of this sample code for an identical CDR3. This chain connects TRBV28 to TRBJ2-7; D is perhaps TRBD1 (6 bases). The germline gives CDR1 MDHEN, CDR2 SYDVKM. V was pared by 6 bases and J by 1 base, with 10 bases between. The CDR3 runs 13 residues. The CDR3 DNA follows: TGTGCCAGCAGCTCGGACAGTTCCTACGAGCAGTACTTC. Protein: CASSSDSSYEQYF.